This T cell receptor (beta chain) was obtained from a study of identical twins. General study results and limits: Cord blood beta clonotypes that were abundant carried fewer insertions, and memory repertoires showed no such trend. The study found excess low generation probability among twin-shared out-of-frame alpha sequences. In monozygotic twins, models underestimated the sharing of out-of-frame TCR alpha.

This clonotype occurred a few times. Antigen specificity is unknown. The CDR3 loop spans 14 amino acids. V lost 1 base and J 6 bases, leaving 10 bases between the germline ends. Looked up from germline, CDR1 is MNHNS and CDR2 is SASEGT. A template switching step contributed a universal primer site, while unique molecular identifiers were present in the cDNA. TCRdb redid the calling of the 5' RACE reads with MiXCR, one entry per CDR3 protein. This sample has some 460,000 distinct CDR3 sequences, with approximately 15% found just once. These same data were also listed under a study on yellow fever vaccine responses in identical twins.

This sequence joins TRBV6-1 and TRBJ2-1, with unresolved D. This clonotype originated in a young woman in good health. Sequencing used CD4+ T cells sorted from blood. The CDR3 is CASSEGLARNEQFF. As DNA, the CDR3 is TGTGCCAGCAGTGAAGGCTTAGCTCGCAATGAGCAGTTCTTC.